The text below deals with one T cell receptor (beta chain). Its antigen is not known. The CDR3 contains 20 residues. CDR1 and CDR2 (germline): DFQATT, SNEGSKA (reference sequence). The trim removed 6 bases at V and 1 base at J, leaving 21 bases unmatched. The record originates from a study of T-cell reconstitution after alpha-beta-depleted transplantation in children. Study-wide points: For some patients, TCRbeta diversity was high at day 60 because of recipient T cells and thymic progenitors that survived. Reportedly, roughly two months post-transplant, alpha-beta T cells arose from several hundred expanded graft clones.

Preparing the TCRbeta library involved the use of unique molecular identifiers. From the PCR reads, TCRdb called clonotypes with MiXCR, one entry per CDR3 protein. The table has about 580,000 distinct CDR3 sequences, around 27% seen once. The sequencing here drew on PBMCs, taken before TCRalphabeta/CD19-depleted stem cell transplant. The chain recombines TRBV20-1 with TRBJ2-3; TRBD2 matches 11 bases. This receptor was taken from a boy younger than two with Wiskott-Aldrich syndrome, due to receive a stem cell transplant. The CDR3 is CSASPLLAGVVTWGTDTQYF. In DNA, the CDR3 is TGCAGTGCCAGTCCGTTACTAGCGGGAGTAGTAACGTGGGGCACAGATACGCAGTATTTT.